These 16 T cell receptor beta chains were all obtained from the same sample, sequenced in a study of CD8 T cells in Susac syndrome. RNA totalling about 0.45 to 1 ug underwent reverse transcription with random hexamers. TCRdb reanalysed the immunoSEQ multiplex PCR reads using MiXCR and keeps one entry per CDR3 protein. The sample lists 150,000 to 160,000 distinct CDR3 sequences, nearly 97% seen once, with over 0.12% in the top ten. The sample taken for sequencing was CD8+ T cells from PBMCs. The receptors come from a human donor with multiple sclerosis.

V is TRBV24-1 and J is TRBJ2-3; D is possibly TRBD2 (5 bases). Germline V gene sequence: CDR1 KGHDR, CDR2 SFDVKD. Trimming took 6 bases from V and 1 from J, leaving 10 bases between them. The CDR3 runs 14 residues. CDR3: CATSTSDGTDTQYF. CDR3 coding DNA: TGTGCCACCAGTACTAGTGATGGCACAGATACGCAGTATTTT.

This sequence joins TRBV4-1 and TRBJ2-2; D perhaps matches TRBD1 (6 bases). Germline V gene sequence: CDR1 MGHRA, CDR2 YSYEKL. V was pared by 1 base and J by 1 base, with 7 bases between. The CDR3 is 15 amino acids. For the CDR3, the DNA is TGCGCCAGCAGCCAAGCGACAGGGAACACCGGGGAGCTGTTTTTT. It encodes CASSQATGNTGELFF.

V and J are TRBV5-6 and TRBJ2-2; TRBD2 matches 7 bases. Germline V gene lookup returns CDR1 SGHDT and CDR2 YYEEEE. V was clipped by 4 bases and J by 5 bases; unmatched bases: 11. CDR3 size: 16 residues. The CDR3 is CASSPPGLPGTGELFF. The CDR3 DNA is TGTGCCAGCAGCCCCCCGGGACTACCGGGAACCGGGGAGCTGTTTTTT.

This clonotype came up once. At one end, the junction sequence differs from germline, possibly due to a read error. The chain employs TRBV15 and TRBJ2-1; TRBD2 matches 10 bases. The V gene's germline CDR1 is LNHNV and CDR2 YYDKDF (reference sequence). The CDR3 sequence is 16 residues long. CDR3 protein: CASSDPAGGVHNEQFF. The CDR3 nucleotides read TGTGCCAGCAGCGATCCAGCGGGAGGGGTCCACAATGAGCAGTTCTTC.

The rearrangement uses TRBV7-8 and TRBJ1-2; D remains ambiguous. The germline V gene encodes CDR1 SGHVS and CDR2 FQNEAQ. V dropped 4 bases and J dropped 3 bases, with 9 bases sitting between them. The CDR3 has 13 amino acids. In nucleotides, the CDR3 is TGTGCCAGCAGCTCCTGGGAGCACTATGGCTACACCTTC. Its translation: CASSSWEHYGYTF.

J is TRBJ2-5 and V is TRBV5-1; 8 bases align to TRBD1. The CDR3 runs to 16 residues. Germline CDR1 SGHRS, CDR2 YFSETQ. Trimming at V came to 5 bases and at J to 7 bases, leaving 16 bases not matched to a gene. The CDR3 sequence is CASSRGKQGEVWTQYF. The CDR3 bases are TGCGCCAGCAGTCGGGGGAAACAGGGGGAAGTTTGGACCCAGTACTTC.

The V gene is TRBV3-1, the J gene TRBJ1-1, with D perhaps TRBD1 (5 bases). This CDR3 spans 14 amino acids. V was clipped by 5 bases and J by 1 base, with 11 bases between them. In germline, CDR1 is LGHDT, CDR2 YNNKEL (reference sequence). CDR3 nucleotide sequence: TGTGCCAGCAGCAAGACAGCCCAGAACACTGAAGCTTTCTTT. The encoded protein is CASSKTAQNTEAFF.

V and J are TRBV7-6 and TRBJ1-1, with D uncertain. The CDR3 totals 13 residues. CDR1 and CDR2 from the germline V gene are SGHVS and FNYEAQ. V lost 2 bases and J 7 bases, leaving 11 bases between the germline ends. This CDR3 reads CASSLSQLGEAFF. CDR3 bases: TGTGCCAGCAGCTTAAGTCAGCTGGGTGAAGCTTTCTTT.

The chain carries TRBV2 and TRBJ1-2; D unclear. There are 14 residues in the CDR3. Deletions cut 2 bases from V and 8 bases from J, with 15 bases between. CDR1 and CDR2 from the germline V gene are SNHLY and FYNNEI. CDR3: CASSEQKPSEGYTF. The CDR3 DNA sequence: TGTGCCAGCAGTGAACAGAAACCTTCAGAGGGCTACACCTTC.

This sequence joins TRBV20-1 and TRBJ1-4, with a weak D call TRBD1 (5 bases). With 2 bases removed from V and 3 bases from J, the gap between germline ends came to 13 bases. Germline values: CDR1 DFQATT, CDR2 SNEGSKA (reference sequence). The CDR3 sequence is 15 residues long. The CDR3 DNA is TGCAGTGCTAGAACCGACAGAGAAGCTAATGAAAAACTGTTTTTT. Its translation: CSARTDREANEKLFF.

The rearrangement links TRBV15 to TRBJ1-2; TRBD1 might be the D (5 bases). V lost 0 bases to trimming and J lost 4 bases, with 12 bases between them. Germline CDR1 LNHNV, CDR2 YYDKDF (reference sequence). This CDR3 comprises 15 residues. CDR3 protein: CATSRDGGHSYGYTF. The CDR3 DNA reads as TGTGCCACCAGCAGAGATGGCGGACACTCCTATGGCTACACCTTC.

The sample holds one count of this clonotype. The chain uses TRBV7-2 and TRBJ2-1; 7 positions agree with TRBD2. The germline V gene encodes CDR1 SGHTA and CDR2 FQGNSA. The CDR3 runs 15 residues. V was clipped by 5 bases and J by 8 bases; unmatched bases: 12. CDR3 in DNA: TGTGCCAGCAGCCCAGAGGGGACTATGAGCCATGAGCAGTTCTTC. The encoded protein is CASSPEGTMSHEQFF.

The chain carries TRBV10-3 and TRBJ2-5; TRBD1 aligns across 7 bases. V shed 3 bases and J 4 bases; nucleotides not matched to a gene: 5. This CDR3 comprises 14 residues. Germline V gene sequence: CDR1 ENHRY, CDR2 SYGVKD. CDR3 loop: CAISENPGGETQYF. CDR3 DNA: TGTGCCATCAGTGAAAACCCAGGGGGAGAGACCCAGTACTTC.

The chain uses TRBV27 and TRBJ2-5, with D hard to call. Germline V gene lookup returns CDR1 MNHEY and CDR2 SMNVEV (reference sequence). The CDR3 consists of 14 residues. Trimming removed 5 bases from V and 1 base from J, with 11 bases in between. CDR3 nucleotide sequence: TGTGCCAGCAGTCCTCTTGCTCCCCAAGAGACCCAGTACTTC. It is translated as CASSPLAPQETQYF.

In this sample, this clonotype turned up once. The chain uses TRBV20-1 and TRBJ2-3; 14 bases agree with TRBD2. J was trimmed by 0 bases and V by 0 bases; bases with no gene match: 14. CDR3 length equals 21 residues. Germline values: CDR1 DFQATT, CDR2 SNEGSKA (reference sequence). CDR3 DNA sequence: TGCAGTGCTAGAGATCCCGACCCGGGACTAGCGGGGGAGGGGAGCACAGATACGCAGTATTTT. This codes for CSARDPDPGLAGEGSTDTQYF.

V usage is TRBV12-3 or TRBV12-4 and J usage is TRBJ2-3; 14 bases are shared with TRBD2. The CDR3 has 15 residues. The J segment lost 5 bases and the V segment lost 6 bases, leaving 4 bases of the junction unmatched. The CDR3 here is CASSQTSGGGDTQYF. CDR3 nucleotides: TGTGCCAGCAGCCAGACTAGCGGGGGGGGAGATACGCAGTATTTT.